These 30 T cell receptor beta chains share one sample of origin, sequenced in a study of T-cell memory formation after mild COVID-19. TCRdb redid the calling of the 5' RACE reads with MiXCR, one entry per CDR3 protein. The sample shows 550,000 to 650,000 distinct CDR3 sequences, roughly a sixth of them seen only once. Sequencing was carried out using PBMCs or a T cell subset sorted from them (not recorded which). Receptors originate from an adult woman who had mild COVID-19 (a few samples of this study predate the infection). Cell type and time point are not known.

This clonotype was counted many times. In nucleotides, the CDR3 is TGTGCCAGCAGTAGGGACAGGCACAATGAGCAGTTCTTC. Residues: CASSRDRHNEQFF. The chain couples TRBV6-4 to TRBJ2-1; 8 bases are a match to TRBD1. CDR1 and CDR2 (germline): MRHNA, SNTAGT. The V gene end was trimmed by 5 bases and the J gene end by 5 bases; junction bases not matched to a gene: 2. The CDR3 is made up of 13 amino acids.

This chain links TRBV4-3 with TRBJ1-2; TRBD1 might be the D (5 bases). The CDR3 has 17 amino acids. In germline, CDR1 is LGHNA, CDR2 YSLEER. With 4 bases removed from V and 4 bases from J, the gap between germline ends came to 22 bases. CDR3 loop: CASSPARAQFPSYGYTF. In DNA form, the CDR3 reads TGCGCCAGCAGCCCGGCCAGGGCCCAATTTCCCTCCTATGGCTACACCTTC.

The chain has TRBV9 and TRBJ2-7, with TRBD2 identical over 11 bases. The CDR3 spans 15 residues. V shed 4 bases, J shed 0 bases, and the junction held 3 bases outside the gene matches. Germline V gene data show CDR1 as SGDLS and CDR2 as YYNGEE. CDR3 coding DNA: TGTGCCAGCAGCCCTAGCGGGAGGATCTCCTACGAGCAGTACTTC. Translation: CASSPSGRISYEQYF.

The J gene is TRBJ2-7, the V gene TRBV5-4, with 8 bases matching TRBD2. With 4 bases clipped from V and 3 bases from J, the junction kept 9 bases outside the gene matches. Germline V gives CDR1 SGHNT, CDR2 YYREEE (reference sequence). The CDR3 totals 15 residues. The CDR3 DNA follows: TGTGCCAGCAGCCCAGGCGGGGGGATTTTCTACGAGCAGTACTTC. Amino acids: CASSPGGGIFYEQYF.

A few counts support this clonotype. The V gene is TRBV5-5, the J gene TRBJ2-7; the D gene is possibly TRBD2 (6 bases). The V end lost 2 bases, the J end lost 2 bases, and 14 bases lay between the germline ends. CDR1 is SGHKS and CDR2 is YYEKEE in the germline V gene (reference sequence). The CDR3 has 15 residues. CDR3 protein: CASSFSGPDPYEQYF. The CDR3 DNA is TGTGCCAGCAGCTTTAGCGGACCAGACCCCTACGAGCAGTACTTC.

CDR3 DNA: TGTGCCAGCAGCCCGACCGTGAGTTGGACAGGGTTTATGTATGGCTACACCTTC. This gives the protein CASSPTVSWTGFMYGYTF. The chain recombines TRBV12-3 or TRBV12-4 with TRBJ1-2; 8 bases align to TRBD1. J was trimmed by 5 bases and V by 6 bases; bases with no gene match: 20. The CDR3 totals 18 residues.

The gene calls are TRBV4-1 and TRBJ1-2, with a weak D call TRBD1 (6 bases). This CDR3 contains 13 residues. V was shortened by 2 bases and J by 5 bases, with 9 bases between the two germline ends. Germline lookup yields CDR1 MGHRA and CDR2 YSYEKL. Here the CDR3 reads CASSQIGQYGYTF. CDR3 nucleotide sequence: TGCGCCAGCAGCCAAATAGGACAGTATGGCTACACCTTC.

This clonotype occurred many times. The chain uses TRBV4-1 and TRBJ2-3; D is perhaps TRBD2 (6 bases). The germline gives CDR1 MGHRA, CDR2 YSYEKL. The CDR3 is 14 amino acids. V lost 2 bases and J lost 2, with 8 bases in between. CDR3 sequence (DNA): TGCGCCAGCAGCCAATGGGACTTCACAGATACGCAGTATTTT. The encoded protein is CASSQWDFTDTQYF.

This clonotype showed up just a few times. This chain uses TRBV11-2 with TRBJ2-2, with 10 bases matching TRBD1. V trimming: 3 bases; J trimming: 5 bases; junction bases outside the gene matches: 6. CDR3 length: 16 residues. CDR1 is SGHAT, CDR2 FQNNGV, per germline. This CDR3 reads CASSFGTGVGTGELFF. CDR3 sequence (DNA): TGTGCCAGCAGCTTCGGGACAGGGGTTGGTACCGGGGAGCTGTTTTTT.

The chain has TRBV2 and TRBJ2-2, with D uncertain. Looked up from germline, CDR1 is SNHLY and CDR2 is FYNNEI. There are 12 residues in the CDR3. V shed 3 bases and J shed 10 bases, with 9 bases lying between them. This chain's CDR3 is CASSDGVVELFF. In nucleotides, the CDR3 is TGTGCCAGCAGTGACGGAGTTGTGGAGCTGTTTTTT.

This clonotype showed up just a few times. V usage is TRBV21-1 and J usage is TRBJ2-2; the DNA was not used to check the table's D call, TRBD1. TRBV21-1 is an annotated pseudogene. The CDR3 runs 13 residues. In DNA form, the CDR3 reads TGTGCCAGTCGTTACAGGGACCCCGGGGAGCTGTTTTTT. This translates into CASRYRDPGELFF.

This clonotype has just a few counts. V is TRBV7-2 and J is TRBJ2-7; D perhaps matches TRBD1 (6 bases). CDR1 is SGHTA, CDR2 FQGNSA, per germline. Trimming shortened V by 7 bases and J by 3 bases, and 16 bases separated the two germline ends. The CDR3 has 14 residues. The CDR3 bases are TGTGCCAGCACCGACAGGCGGCGAAACTACGAGCAGTACTTC. Residues: CASTDRRRNYEQYF.

The gene calls are TRBV4-1 and TRBJ1-4, with TRBD1 as a possible D gene (6 bases). CDR1 MGHRA and CDR2 YSYEKL come from the germline V gene. The CDR3 consists of 15 residues. V dropped 0 bases and J dropped 9 bases, with 14 bases sitting between them. The CDR3 here is CASSQDIGGRQKLFF. The DNA of the CDR3 is TGCGCCAGCAGCCAAGATATCGGGGGCCGGCAAAAACTGTTTTTT.

The table lists this clonotype with a few counts. The rearrangement links TRBV5-1 to TRBJ2-7; TRBD1 agrees at 10 bases. The V and J ends lost 6 bases and 6 bases, in that order; junction bases with no gene match: 12. This CDR3 contains 15 residues. Germline CDR1 is SGHRS and CDR2 is YFSETQ. The CDR3: CASTDPRQGAGEQYF. CDR3 nucleotide sequence: TGCGCCAGCACAGACCCGAGACAGGGGGCAGGCGAGCAGTACTTC. Based on the CDR3 plus reference TRBV5-1 and TRBJ2-7, the full variable domain is KAGVTQTPRYLIKTRGQQVTLSCSPISGHRSVSWYQQTPGQGLQFLFEYFSETQRNKGNFPGRFSGRQFSNSRSEMNVSTLELGDSALYLCASTDPRQGAGEQYFGPGTRLTVT.

This chain joins TRBV7-8 and TRBJ2-3; a possible D gene is TRBD1 (5 bases). CDR3 size: 16 residues. The V and J ends lost 6 bases and 0 bases respectively, with 16 bases between them. CDR1 SGHVS and CDR2 FQNEAQ come from the germline V gene. In nucleotides, the CDR3 is TGTGCCAGCAGTACCAGGGTCCCCTCTAGCACAGATACGCAGTATTTT. It specifies CASSTRVPSSTDTQYF. Based on the CDR3 plus reference TRBV7-8 and TRBJ2-3, the full variable domain is GAGVSQSPRYKVAKRGQDVALRCDPISGHVSLFWYQQALGQGPEFLTYFQNEAQLDKSGLPSDRFFAERPEGSVSTLKIQRTQQEDSAVYLCASSTRVPSSTDTQYFGPGTRLTVL.

This clonotype came up a few times. The CDR3 coding sequence is TGCAGTGCTAGAGGGGTGGATACGCAGTATTTT. Translating it yields CSARGVDTQYF. This sequence joins TRBV20-1 and TRBJ2-3; D is unresolved. The V gene lost 1 base and the J gene lost 6 bases, with 5 bases spanning the gap. CDR3 length: 11 amino acids. Germline lookup yields CDR1 DFQATT and CDR2 SNEGSKA (reference sequence).

This clonotype was recorded a few times. The V and J genes are TRBV14 and TRBJ2-1; weak D call: TRBD2 (6 bases). The CDR3 sequence is 14 residues long. CDR1 SGHDN and CDR2 FVKESK come from the germline V gene. V was clipped by 4 bases and J by 1 base, with 8 bases between them. CDR3 sequence reads: CASSPGVSYNEQFF. The CDR3, as DNA: TGTGCCAGCAGCCCGGGGGTTTCCTACAATGAGCAGTTCTTC.

J is TRBJ1-2 and V is TRBV24-1, with D tentatively TRBD1 (5 bases). The germline gives CDR1 KGHDR, CDR2 SFDVKD. V dropped 3 bases and J dropped 6 bases, with 13 bases sitting between them. The CDR3 extends over 14 amino acids. The CDR3 DNA sequence: TGTGCCACCAGTGATACCGCCGGGACGGATGGCTACACCTTC. Translated: CATSDTAGTDGYTF.

The chain uses TRBV7-3 and TRBJ2-2; D is perhaps TRBD1 (6 bases). Trimming pared 2 bases from V and 6 bases from J, leaving 19 bases between. The CDR3 is 17 amino acids. Germline-derived CDR1 and CDR2 are SGHTA and FQGTGA. The CDR3 nucleotides are TGTGCCAGCAGCTTATCCCGGGACACCTCTCGGGCCGGGGAGCTGTTTTTT. It translates to CASSLSRDTSRAGELFF.

V usage is TRBV15 and J usage is TRBJ2-5, with 7 bases identical to TRBD2. J lost 5 bases, V lost 1 base, and 4 bases had no gene match. Germline V gives CDR1 LNHNV, CDR2 YYDKDF (reference sequence). The CDR3 length is 14 residues. The CDR3 sequence: CATSRAGGGETQYF. CDR3 nucleotide sequence: TGTGCCACCAGCAGAGCGGGGGGAGGGGAGACCCAGTACTTC.

This clonotype was recorded a few times. V is TRBV7-6 and J is TRBJ2-1; 8 positions agree with TRBD1. CDR1 is SGHVS, CDR2 FNYEAQ, per germline. The CDR3 runs 23 residues. V lost 2 bases to trimming and J lost 1 base; unmatched junction nucleotides: 25. The CDR3 DNA reads as TGTGCCAGCAGCTTACGCGGACAGGGTGAAGGAATGTCTGACCAGTCGTCCTACAATGAGCAGTTCTTC. It codes for CASSLRGQGEGMSDQSSYNEQFF. The entire variable domain, with the rest obtained from reference TRBV7-6 and TRBJ2-1, is as follows: GAGVSQSPRYKVTKRGQDVALRCDPISGHVSLYWYRQALGQGPEFLTYFNYEAQQDKSGLPNDRFSAERPEGSISTLTIQRTEQRDSAMYRCASSLRGQGEGMSDQSSYNEQFFGPGTRLTVL.

The V and J genes are TRBV18 and TRBJ2-7; 9 bases align to TRBD2. The germline gives CDR1 KGHSH, CDR2 LQKENI. V shed 6 bases, J shed 4 bases, and the junction held 10 bases outside the gene matches. The CDR3 loop spans 15 amino acids. The CDR3 protein is CASSQFSGRVYEQYF. Written as DNA, the CDR3 is TGTGCCAGCTCGCAATTTAGCGGGAGAGTATACGAGCAGTACTTC.

In its sample, this clonotype was seen a few times. One end of the junction does not line up with germline, which may come from a read error. The chain uses TRBV15 and TRBJ2-5, with 13 bases lining up with TRBD2. Germline CDR1 LNHNV, CDR2 YYDKDF (reference sequence). The length of the CDR3 is 14 residues. DNA of the CDR3: TGTGCCACCAGCGGAAGACAGGGACTAGCGGGGCCCTTCTTC. Its protein product is CATSGRQGLAGPFF.

In nucleotides, the CDR3 is TGCAGTGCTAGTGTGCAGGGAAGAACCGGGGAGCTGTTTTTT. Translating it yields CSASVQGRTGELFF. The chain links TRBV20-1 to TRBJ2-2; possible D gene TRBD1, 5 bases. From germline, CDR1 is DFQATT and CDR2 SNEGSKA (reference sequence). The V end lost 3 bases, the J end lost 5 bases, and 13 bases lay between the germline ends. The CDR3 totals 14 residues.

This clonotype was recorded a few times. The V and J genes are TRBV5-1 and TRBJ2-7; no clear D. CDR1 is SGHRS and CDR2 is YFSETQ in the germline V gene. V lost 0 bases and J lost 5, with 15 bases in between. The CDR3 extends over 15 amino acids. CDR3 bases: TGCGCCAGCAGCTTGGCAGACACCCTTGTGAACGAGCAGTACTTC. The encoded protein is CASSLADTLVNEQYF.

The chain links TRBV4-2 to TRBJ2-5; 8 nucleotides agree with TRBD1. Trimming removed 0 bases from V and 4 bases from J; junction bases left unmatched: 10. This CDR3 spans 17 amino acids. Germline-derived CDR1 and CDR2 are LGHNA and YNFKEQ. The CDR3 DNA follows: TGTGCCAGCAGCCAAGATGAACGGACAGGGATAGCAGAGACCCAGTACTTC. Residues: CASSQDERTGIAETQYF.

The J gene is TRBJ1-2, the V gene TRBV4-3; D remains unclear. This CDR3 is 13 amino acids long. Germline CDR1 and CDR2: LGHNA and YSLEER. Trimming removed 6 bases at V and 4 bases at J, with 12 bases between. Here the CDR3 DNA reads TGCGCCAGCAGTTCGTCAGGCTTCTATGGCTACACCTTC. It specifies CASSSSGFYGYTF.

This clonotype came up a few times. The rearrangement links TRBV7-6 to TRBJ1-6, with D perhaps TRBD1 (6 bases). V dropped 3 bases and J dropped 0 bases, with 24 bases sitting between them. There are 21 residues in the CDR3. Germline lookup yields CDR1 SGHVS and CDR2 FNYEAQ. As DNA, the CDR3 is TGTGCCAGCAGCTTGTGGGAGGGGGGGAAGACTTCTAGCTCCTATAATTCACCCCTCCACTTT. This codes for CASSLWEGGKTSSSYNSPLHF. Full variable domain (missing parts from reference TRBV7-6 and TRBJ1-6): GAGVSQSPRYKVTKRGQDVALRCDPISGHVSLYWYRQALGQGPEFLTYFNYEAQQDKSGLPNDRFSAERPEGSISTLTIQRTEQRDSAMYRCASSLWEGGKTSSSYNSPLHFGNGTRLTVT.

J is TRBJ2-1 and V is TRBV4-3; 9 bases are shared with TRBD1. The germline V gene encodes CDR1 LGHNA and CDR2 YSLEER. V trimming: 4 bases; J trimming: 6 bases; junction bases outside the gene matches: 10. This CDR3 contains 16 residues. Written as DNA, the CDR3 is TGCGCCAGCAGCCCAACGCAGGGACAGGGTGGCAATGAGCAGTTCTTC. Its translation is CASSPTQGQGGNEQFF.

This clonotype showed up just a few times. V usage is TRBV5-1 and J usage is TRBJ2-3, with 8 bases aligning to TRBD2. Germline trimming cut 4 bases from V and 0 bases from J; bases unmatched to any gene: 7. The CDR3 spans 16 residues. CDR1 is SGHRS and CDR2 is YFSETQ in the germline V gene. The CDR3 loop is CASSPEIAGSTDTQYF. Written as DNA, the CDR3 is TGCGCCAGCAGCCCGGAGATAGCGGGGAGCACAGATACGCAGTATTTT.